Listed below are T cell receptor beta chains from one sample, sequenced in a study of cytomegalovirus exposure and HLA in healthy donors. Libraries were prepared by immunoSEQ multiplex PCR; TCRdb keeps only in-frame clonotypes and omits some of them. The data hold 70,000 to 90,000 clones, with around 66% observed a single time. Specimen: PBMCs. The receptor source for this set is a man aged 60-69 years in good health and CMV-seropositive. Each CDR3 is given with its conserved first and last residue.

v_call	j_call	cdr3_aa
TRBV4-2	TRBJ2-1	CASSQDRSGSMSEQFF
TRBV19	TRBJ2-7	CASSRQGVYEQYF
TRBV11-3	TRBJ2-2	CASSLFRAPTTGELFF
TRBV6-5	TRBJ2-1	CASSPGQNNEQFF
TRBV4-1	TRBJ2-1	CASSQDLGVFF
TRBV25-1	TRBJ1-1	CASGQGDTEAFF
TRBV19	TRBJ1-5	CASGQGSNQPQHF
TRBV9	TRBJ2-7	CASSPGGLAVSYEQYF
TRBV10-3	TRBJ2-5	CAISEVNRGLVKETQYF
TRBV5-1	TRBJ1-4	CASSLDREGEKLFF
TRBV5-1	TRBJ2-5	CASSLAQGLAGGETQYF
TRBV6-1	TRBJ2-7	CASSEEADSSYEQYF
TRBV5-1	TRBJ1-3	CASSWGDSLHSGNTIYF